Below, 26 T cell receptor beta chains from the same sample are listed, as sequenced in a study of response to subunit inactivated influenza vaccine. Each CDR3 protein gets one entry after TCRdb re-called the RT-PCR reads with MiXCR. This table holds hundreds of thousands of distinct CDR3 sequences, about 15% found once. The starting material was PBMCs from blood, obtained roughly 2 weeks before vaccination. Source of these receptors: a man in his fifties or sixties who received an inactivated influenza vaccine.

There are many counts of this clonotype. DNA for the CDR3: TGTGCCAGCGGTACCGAGTTAGCAGGGGCTAACGAGCAGTACTTC. Translated: CASGTELAGANEQYF. The chain carries TRBV4-2 and TRBJ2-7, with a tentative D call TRBD1 (6 bases). Per germline, CDR1 LGHNA and CDR2 YNFKEQ. Trimming removed 8 bases at V and 5 bases at J, with 22 bases between. This CDR3 spans 15 amino acids.

This clonotype was counted a few times. The chain links TRBV11-2 to TRBJ2-2; 7 nucleotides match TRBD1. Germline CDR1 and CDR2: SGHAT and FQNNGV. The CDR3 sequence is 15 residues long. J lost 4 bases, V lost 5 bases, and 7 bases had no gene match. This CDR3 is CASSRLRDSTGELFF. CDR3 DNA sequence: TGTGCCAGCAGCCGCCTCCGGGACAGCACCGGGGAGCTGTTTTTT. Full variable domain (rest looked up from reference TRBV11-2 and TRBJ2-2): EAGVAQSPRYKIIEKRQSVAFWCNPISGHATLYWYQQILGQGPKLLIQFQNNGVVDDSQLPKDRFSAERLKGVDSTLKIQPAKLEDSAVYLCASSRLRDSTGELFFGEGSRLTVL.

This clonotype was detected a few times. The chain couples TRBV12-3 or TRBV12-4 to TRBJ2-7; D uncertain. The V and J ends lost 7 bases and 2 bases respectively, with 12 bases between them. The CDR3 runs 13 residues. The CDR3 DNA reads TGTGCCAGCACTGGCAGACTTACCTACGAGCAGTACTTC. This encodes CASTGRLTYEQYF.

The table lists this clonotype with a few counts. The rearrangement links TRBV3-1 to TRBJ2-3; the D gene is possibly TRBD2 (6 bases). Germline-derived CDR1 and CDR2 are LGHDT and YNNKEL (reference sequence). The CDR3 is 14 amino acids. The V end lost 0 bases, the J end lost 4 bases, and 8 bases lay between the germline ends. CDR3 nucleotides: TGTGCCAGCAGCCAAGAGTCGGGGGCAGATACGCAGTATTTT. It codes for CASSQESGADTQYF.

The chain joins TRBV12-3 or TRBV12-4 to TRBJ2-5; weak D call: TRBD1 (6 bases). This CDR3 has 14 residues. Trimming shortened V by 3 bases and J by 2 bases, and 10 bases separated the two germline ends. CDR3 DNA sequence: TGTGCCAGCAGTTTTGCAGGGGCACAAGAGACCCAGTACTTC. Its translation: CASSFAGAQETQYF.

This clonotype came up many times. The V and J genes are TRBV4-1 and TRBJ2-5; D remains ambiguous. The germline V gene has CDR1 MGHRA and CDR2 YSYEKL. V was shortened by 4 bases and J by 2 bases, with 8 bases between the two germline ends. The CDR3 has 13 amino acids. CDR3 nucleotides: TGCGCCAGCAGCCCCTTACCGCAAGAGACCCAGTACTTC. Translation: CASSPLPQETQYF.

The rearrangement links TRBV7-2 to TRBJ2-3, with 14 bases matching TRBD2. The CDR3 totals 17 residues. Losses at the gene ends were 3 bases for V and 4 bases for J; bases not matched to a gene: 6. Germline CDR1 SGHTA, CDR2 FQGNSA. This CDR3 is CASSLGLAGDFADTQYF. The CDR3 nucleotides are TGTGCCAGCAGCTTGGGACTAGCGGGAGATTTTGCAGATACGCAGTATTTT.

This clonotype showed up just a few times. V and J are TRBV5-1 and TRBJ2-3; TRBD1 agrees at 9 bases. The CDR3 spans 16 residues. V was pared by 3 bases and J by 1 base, with 6 bases of the junction left unmatched. Germline assignment: CDR1 SGHRS and CDR2 YFSETQ. This chain's CDR3 is CASSWGTGGGTDTQYF. CDR3 nucleotide sequence: TGCGCCAGCAGCTGGGGAACAGGGGGCGGCACAGATACGCAGTATTTT.

V usage is TRBV2 and J usage is TRBJ1-5; D remains unclear. CDR1 and CDR2 (germline): SNHLY, FYNNEI. CDR3 length equals 15 residues. The V end lost 3 bases, the J end lost 2 bases, and 11 bases lay between the germline ends. CDR3 coding DNA: TGTGCCAGCAGTGACGGACGCCTTCGCAATCAGCCCCAGCATTTT. This translates into CASSDGRLRNQPQHF.

To note about this clonotype: One end of the junction does not line up with germline, which may come from a read error. V gene TRBV27 combines with J gene TRBJ1-5; D ambiguous. This CDR3 has 15 residues. The germline V gene encodes CDR1 MNHEY and CDR2 SMNVEV (reference sequence). The chain's CDR3 is CASSLVGLGNQPQHF. The CDR3 nucleotides are TGTGCCAGTAGTTTAGTGGGGTTGGGCAATCAGCCCCAGCATTTT.

This clonotype was picked up a small number of times. The J gene is TRBJ2-1, the V gene TRBV3-1; D possibly corresponds to TRBD2 (6 bases). The CDR3 loop spans 14 amino acids. CDR1 and CDR2 from the germline V gene are LGHDT and YNNKEL (reference sequence). Trimming removed 2 bases at V and 6 bases at J, with 11 bases between. CDR3: CASSQLNGGNEQFF. As DNA, the CDR3 is TGTGCCAGCAGCCAACTCAACGGGGGCAATGAGCAGTTCTTC.

The rearrangement joins TRBV5-1 to TRBJ1-2, with a weak D call TRBD1 (5 bases). CDR1 and CDR2 from the germline V gene are SGHRS and YFSETQ. Trimming removed 4 bases at V and 3 bases at J, with 16 bases between. This CDR3 region has 15 residues. CDR3: CASSPRNGGYYGYTF. In DNA, the CDR3 is TGCGCCAGCAGCCCGCGAAATGGGGGTTACTATGGCTACACCTTC.

This clonotype was counted a few times. The chain joins TRBV5-1 to TRBJ2-3; 11 bases line up with TRBD2. CDR3 length equals 14 residues. Germline V CDR1 and CDR2: SGHRS, YFSETQ. V was clipped by 2 bases and J by 5 bases; unmatched bases: 1. The CDR3 sequence is CASSFSGGGDTQYF. CDR3 nucleotide sequence: TGCGCCAGCAGCTTTAGCGGGGGGGGAGATACGCAGTATTTT.

The chain couples TRBV15 to TRBJ1-6; no clear D gene. Per the germline V gene, CDR1 is LNHNV and CDR2 is YYDKDF (reference sequence). CDR3 length equals 12 residues. Trimming cost V 5 bases and J 12 bases, with 11 bases left between them. The CDR3 DNA reads TGTGCCACCAGCGACCCCCGGGGACCCCTCCACTTT. Translated, it gives CATSDPRGPLHF.

Only a few counts were recorded for this clonotype. The chain is built from TRBV4-3 and TRBJ2-2; 14 positions agree with TRBD2. With 0 bases clipped from V and 8 bases from J, the junction kept 2 bases outside the gene matches. Per the germline V gene, CDR1 is LGHNA and CDR2 is YSLEER. The CDR3 spans 16 residues. This CDR3 reads CASSQEGTSGRGELFF. DNA for the CDR3: TGCGCCAGCAGCCAAGAGGGGACTAGCGGGAGAGGGGAGCTGTTTTTT.

The chain carries TRBV27 and TRBJ1-6, with D uncertain. Germline CDR1 is MNHEY and CDR2 is SMNVEV (reference sequence). Deletions cut 5 bases from V and 2 bases from J, with 4 bases between. The CDR3 covers 13 residues. The CDR3 nucleotides read TGTGCCAGCAGTCAGACCTATAATTCACCCCTCCACTTT. Translation: CASSQTYNSPLHF.

This clonotype came up a few times. V is TRBV20-1 and J is TRBJ2-5, with D unclear. Germline V CDR1 and CDR2: DFQATT, SNEGSKA (reference sequence). This CDR3 has 12 amino acids. V lost 3 bases and J lost 2, with 7 bases in between. The CDR3, as DNA: TGCAGTGCTAGGCCCAGTCAAGAGACCCAGTACTTC. Protein: CSARPSQETQYF.

The chain has TRBV7-8 and TRBJ2-3, with 10 bases identical to TRBD2. The V and J ends lost 1 base and 2 bases, in that order; junction bases with no gene match: 12. Germline V lookup: CDR1 SGHVS, CDR2 FQNEAQ. The CDR3 sequence is 19 residues long. The chain's CDR3 is CASSLEWRGSGGITDTQYF. In DNA form, the CDR3 reads TGTGCCAGCAGCTTAGAGTGGAGAGGTAGCGGGGGGATCACAGATACGCAGTATTTT.

This chain uses TRBV18 with TRBJ2-7; 8 nucleotides align to TRBD1. The CDR3 is 13 residues long. Germline lookup yields CDR1 KGHSH and CDR2 LQKENI. The junction had 5 bases not matched to a gene; V was cut back by 3 bases and J by 7 bases. The CDR3 loop is CASSPAGGWEQYF. CDR3 DNA: TGTGCCAGCTCACCGGCAGGGGGCTGGGAGCAGTACTTC.

The sample holds many counts of this clonotype. The chain has TRBV7-2 and TRBJ2-1; 11 nucleotides align to TRBD2. The V gene end was trimmed by 5 bases and the J gene end by 9 bases; junction bases not matched to a gene: 12. Germline CDR1 SGHTA, CDR2 FQGNSA. The CDR3 contains 16 residues. CDR3 sequence reads: CASSLVIAGGLGEQFF. Here the CDR3 DNA reads TGTGCCAGCAGCCTAGTCATAGCGGGAGGGCTTGGTGAGCAGTTCTTC.

This chain links TRBV29-1 with TRBJ2-6; 11 bases match TRBD1. This CDR3 is 16 amino acids long. CDR1 is SQVTM and CDR2 is ANQGSEA in the germline V gene. Germline trimming cut 6 bases from V and 1 base from J; bases unmatched to any gene: 5. The CDR3 loop reads CSVKGTGGSGANVLTF. The CDR3 nucleotides read TGCAGCGTCAAGGGGACAGGGGGGTCTGGGGCCAACGTCCTGACTTTC.

V usage is TRBV6-1 and J usage is TRBJ2-7, with 9 positions matching TRBD2. The CDR3 totals 15 residues. Losses at the gene ends were 4 bases for V and 3 bases for J; bases not matched to a gene: 7. Germline CDR1 is MNHNS and CDR2 is SASEGT. The CDR3 coding sequence is TGTGCCAGCAGTGCCACCCTAGCGGGGAGCTACGAGCAGTACTTC. This codes for CASSATLAGSYEQYF.

This clonotype was seen ten or more times. This chain links TRBV5-1 with TRBJ2-3; the D gene is possibly TRBD1 (5 bases). The CDR3 spans 15 residues. From germline, CDR1 is SGHRS and CDR2 YFSETQ. V lost 0 bases to trimming and J lost 2 bases, with 10 bases between them. The CDR3 sequence is CASSLDGQPTDTQYF. The CDR3 DNA reads TGCGCCAGCAGCTTGGATGGACAACCCACAGATACGCAGTATTTT.

The chain uses TRBV29-1 and TRBJ1-2, with 7 bases identical to TRBD1. This CDR3 region has 13 residues. V gave up 6 bases and J gave up 4 bases; unmatched junction bases: 8. Germline V lookup: CDR1 SQVTM, CDR2 ANQGSEA. As DNA, the CDR3 is TGCAGCGTCGTAAGTGGGACAGCCTATGGCTACACCTTC. Protein sequence: CSVVSGTAYGYTF.

The rearrangement joins TRBV12-3 or TRBV12-4 to TRBJ2-3; 10 positions agree with TRBD1. With 7 bases clipped from V and 8 bases from J, the junction kept 9 bases outside the gene matches. The CDR3 length is 14 residues. In nucleotides, the CDR3 is TGTGCCAGCACTCGGGACAGGGGTTTCGGTACGCAGTATTTT. Translating it yields CASTRDRGFGTQYF.

The J gene is TRBJ2-2, the V gene TRBV5-1; D could derive from TRBD1 or TRBD2 (5 bases each). V dropped 2 bases and J dropped 3 bases, with 11 bases sitting between them. Germline V CDR1 and CDR2: SGHRS, YFSETQ. This CDR3 contains 15 residues. The CDR3 DNA follows: TGCGCCAGCAGCTTCACGGGGACCGACACCGGGGAGCTGTTTTTT. This encodes CASSFTGTDTGELFF.